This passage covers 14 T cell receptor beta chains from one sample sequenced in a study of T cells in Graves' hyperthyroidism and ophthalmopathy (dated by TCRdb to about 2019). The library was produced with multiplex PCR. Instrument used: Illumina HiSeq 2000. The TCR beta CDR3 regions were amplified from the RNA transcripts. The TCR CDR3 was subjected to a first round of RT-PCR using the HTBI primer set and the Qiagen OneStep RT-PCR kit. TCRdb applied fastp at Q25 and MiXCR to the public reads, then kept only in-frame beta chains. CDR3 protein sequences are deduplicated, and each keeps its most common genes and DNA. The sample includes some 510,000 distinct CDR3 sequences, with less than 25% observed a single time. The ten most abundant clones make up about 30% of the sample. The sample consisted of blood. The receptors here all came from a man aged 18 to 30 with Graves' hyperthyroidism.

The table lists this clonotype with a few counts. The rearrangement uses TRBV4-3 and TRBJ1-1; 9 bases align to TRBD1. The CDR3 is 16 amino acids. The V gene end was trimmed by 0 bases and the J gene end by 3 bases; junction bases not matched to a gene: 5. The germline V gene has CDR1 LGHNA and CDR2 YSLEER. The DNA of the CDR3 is TGCGCCAGCAGCCAAGAGGGGACAGGGTCGGACACTGAAGCTTTCTTT. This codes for CASSQEGTGSDTEAFF.

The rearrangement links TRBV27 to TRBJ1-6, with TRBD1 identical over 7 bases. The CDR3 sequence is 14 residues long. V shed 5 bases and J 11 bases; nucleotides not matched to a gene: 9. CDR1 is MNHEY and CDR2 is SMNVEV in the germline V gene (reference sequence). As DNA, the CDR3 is TGTGCCAGCAGTCCGACAGGGTCAGGGACACCCCTCCACTTT. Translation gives CASSPTGSGTPLHF.

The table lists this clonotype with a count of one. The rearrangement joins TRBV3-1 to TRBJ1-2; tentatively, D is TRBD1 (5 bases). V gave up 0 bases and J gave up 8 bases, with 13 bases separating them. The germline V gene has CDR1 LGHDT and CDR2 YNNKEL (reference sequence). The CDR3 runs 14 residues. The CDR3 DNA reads TGTGCCAGCAGCCAAGATTTGAGGGGTAGGGGCTACACCTTC. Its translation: CASSQDLRGRGYTF.

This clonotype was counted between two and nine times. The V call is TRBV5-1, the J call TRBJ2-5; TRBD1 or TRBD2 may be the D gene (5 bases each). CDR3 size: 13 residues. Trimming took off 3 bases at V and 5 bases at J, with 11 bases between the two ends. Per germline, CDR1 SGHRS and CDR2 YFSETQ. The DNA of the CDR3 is TGCGCCAGCAGCTCCCGGTGGGGGGAGACCCAGTACTTC. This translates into CASSSRWGETQYF.

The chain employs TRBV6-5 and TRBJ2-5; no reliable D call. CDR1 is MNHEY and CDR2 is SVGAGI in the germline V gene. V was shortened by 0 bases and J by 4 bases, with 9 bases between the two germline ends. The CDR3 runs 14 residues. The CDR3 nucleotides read TGTGCCAGCAGTTACTCGAACCCAGGAGAGACCCAGTACTTC. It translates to CASSYSNPGETQYF.

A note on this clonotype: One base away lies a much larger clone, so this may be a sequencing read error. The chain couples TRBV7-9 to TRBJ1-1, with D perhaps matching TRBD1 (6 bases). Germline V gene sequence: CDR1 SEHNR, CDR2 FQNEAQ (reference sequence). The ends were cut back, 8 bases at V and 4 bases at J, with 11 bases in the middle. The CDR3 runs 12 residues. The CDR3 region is CASGQTTTEAFF. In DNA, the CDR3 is TGTGCCAGCGGACAGACGACCACTGAAGCTTTCTTT.

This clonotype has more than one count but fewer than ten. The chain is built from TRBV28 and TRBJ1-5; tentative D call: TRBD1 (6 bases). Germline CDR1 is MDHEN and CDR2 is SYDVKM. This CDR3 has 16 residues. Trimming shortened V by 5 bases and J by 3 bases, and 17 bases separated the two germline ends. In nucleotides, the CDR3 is TGTGCCAGCAGTGCCCTCCCAGGACAGTACAATCAGCCCCAGCATTTT. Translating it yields CASSALPGQYNQPQHF. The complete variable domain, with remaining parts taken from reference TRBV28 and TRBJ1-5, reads DVKVTQSSRYLVKRTGEKVFLECVQDMDHENMFWYRQDPGLGLRLIYFSYDVKMKEKGDIPEGYSVSREKKERFSLILESASTNQTSMYLCASSALPGQYNQPQHFGDGTRLSIL.

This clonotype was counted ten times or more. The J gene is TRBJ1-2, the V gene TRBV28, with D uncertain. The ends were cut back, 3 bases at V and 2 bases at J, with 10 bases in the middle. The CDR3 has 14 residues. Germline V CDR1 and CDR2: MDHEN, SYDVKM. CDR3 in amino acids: CASSFAEINYGYTF. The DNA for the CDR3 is TGTGCCAGCAGTTTCGCGGAAATCAACTATGGCTACACCTTC.

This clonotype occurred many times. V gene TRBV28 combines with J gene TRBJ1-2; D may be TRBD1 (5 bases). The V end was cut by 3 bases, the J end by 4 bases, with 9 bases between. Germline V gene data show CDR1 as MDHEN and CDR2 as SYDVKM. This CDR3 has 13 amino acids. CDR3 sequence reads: CASSFGAFYGYTF. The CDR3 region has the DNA TGTGCCAGCAGTTTCGGGGCCTTCTATGGCTACACCTTC.

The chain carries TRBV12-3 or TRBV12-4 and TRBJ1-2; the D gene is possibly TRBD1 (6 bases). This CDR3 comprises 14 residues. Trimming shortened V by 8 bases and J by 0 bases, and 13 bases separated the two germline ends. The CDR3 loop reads CASPWTVPNYGYTF. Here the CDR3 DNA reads TGTGCCAGCCCCTGGACAGTTCCTAACTATGGCTACACCTTC.

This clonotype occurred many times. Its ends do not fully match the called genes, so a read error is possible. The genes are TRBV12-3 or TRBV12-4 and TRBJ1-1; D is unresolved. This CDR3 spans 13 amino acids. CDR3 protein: CVSSSSGLTEAFF. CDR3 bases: TGTGTCAGCAGTTCCTCGGGTTTAACTGAAGCTTTCTTT.

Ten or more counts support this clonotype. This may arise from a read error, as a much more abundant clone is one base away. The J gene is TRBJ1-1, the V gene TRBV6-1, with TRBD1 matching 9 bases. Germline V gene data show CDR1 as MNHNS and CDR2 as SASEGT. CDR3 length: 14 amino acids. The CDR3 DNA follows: TGTGTCAGCAGCGAACAGGGGGCGATCACTGAAGCTTTCTTT. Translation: CVSSEQGAITEAFF.

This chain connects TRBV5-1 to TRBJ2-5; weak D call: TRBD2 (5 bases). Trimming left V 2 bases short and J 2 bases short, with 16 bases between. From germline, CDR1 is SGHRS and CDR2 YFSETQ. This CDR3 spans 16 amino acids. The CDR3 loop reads CASSFGMTDYQETQYF. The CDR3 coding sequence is TGCGCCAGCAGCTTTGGGATGACTGACTATCAAGAGACCCAGTACTTC.

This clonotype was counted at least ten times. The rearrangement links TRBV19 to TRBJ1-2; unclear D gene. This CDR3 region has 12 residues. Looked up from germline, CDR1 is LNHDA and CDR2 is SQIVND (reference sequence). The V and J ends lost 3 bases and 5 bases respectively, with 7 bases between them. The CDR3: CASSIYGYGYTF. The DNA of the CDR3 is TGTGCCAGTAGTATCTACGGTTATGGCTACACCTTC.